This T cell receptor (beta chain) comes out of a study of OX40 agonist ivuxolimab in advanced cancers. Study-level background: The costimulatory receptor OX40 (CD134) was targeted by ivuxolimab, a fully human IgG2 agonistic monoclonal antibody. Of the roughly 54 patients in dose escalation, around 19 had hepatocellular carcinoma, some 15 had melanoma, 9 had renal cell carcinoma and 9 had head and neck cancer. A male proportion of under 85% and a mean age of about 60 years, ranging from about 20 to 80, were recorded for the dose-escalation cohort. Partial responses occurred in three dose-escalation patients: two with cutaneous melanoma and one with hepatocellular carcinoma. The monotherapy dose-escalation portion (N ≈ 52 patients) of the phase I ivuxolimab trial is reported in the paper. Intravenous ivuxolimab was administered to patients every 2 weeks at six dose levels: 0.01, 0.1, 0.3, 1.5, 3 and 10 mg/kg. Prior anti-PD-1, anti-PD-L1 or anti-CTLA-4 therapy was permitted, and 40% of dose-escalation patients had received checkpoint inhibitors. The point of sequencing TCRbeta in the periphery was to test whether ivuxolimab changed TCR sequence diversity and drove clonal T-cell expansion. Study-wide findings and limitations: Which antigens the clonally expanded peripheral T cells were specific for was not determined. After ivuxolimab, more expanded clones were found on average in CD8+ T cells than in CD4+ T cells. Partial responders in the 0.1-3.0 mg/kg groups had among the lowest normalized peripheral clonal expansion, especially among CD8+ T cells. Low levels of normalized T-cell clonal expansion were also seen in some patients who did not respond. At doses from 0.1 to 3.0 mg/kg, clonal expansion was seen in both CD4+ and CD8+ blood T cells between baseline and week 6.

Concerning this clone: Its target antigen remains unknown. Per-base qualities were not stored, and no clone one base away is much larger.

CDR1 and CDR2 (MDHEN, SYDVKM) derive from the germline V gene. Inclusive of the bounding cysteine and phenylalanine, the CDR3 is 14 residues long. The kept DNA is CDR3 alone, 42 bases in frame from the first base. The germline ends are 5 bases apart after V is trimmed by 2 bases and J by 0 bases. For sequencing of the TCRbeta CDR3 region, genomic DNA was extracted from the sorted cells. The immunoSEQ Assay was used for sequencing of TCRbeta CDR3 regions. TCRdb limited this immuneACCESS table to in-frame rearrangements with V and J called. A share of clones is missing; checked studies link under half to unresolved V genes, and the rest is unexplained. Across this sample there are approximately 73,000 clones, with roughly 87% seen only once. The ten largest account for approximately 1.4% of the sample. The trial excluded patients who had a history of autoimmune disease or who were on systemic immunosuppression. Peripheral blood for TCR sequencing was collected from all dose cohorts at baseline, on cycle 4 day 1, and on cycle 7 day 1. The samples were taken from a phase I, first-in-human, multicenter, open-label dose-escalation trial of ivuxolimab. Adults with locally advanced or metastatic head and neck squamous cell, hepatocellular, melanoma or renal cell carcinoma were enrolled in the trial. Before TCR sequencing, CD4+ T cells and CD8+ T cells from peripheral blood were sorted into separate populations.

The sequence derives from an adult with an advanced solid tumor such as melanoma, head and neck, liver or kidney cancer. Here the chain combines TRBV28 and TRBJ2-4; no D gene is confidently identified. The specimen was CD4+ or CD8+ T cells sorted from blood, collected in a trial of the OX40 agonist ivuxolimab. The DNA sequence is TGTGCCAGCAGTTTACCCGGAGCCAAAAACATTCAGTACTTC. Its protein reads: CASSLPGAKNIQYF.